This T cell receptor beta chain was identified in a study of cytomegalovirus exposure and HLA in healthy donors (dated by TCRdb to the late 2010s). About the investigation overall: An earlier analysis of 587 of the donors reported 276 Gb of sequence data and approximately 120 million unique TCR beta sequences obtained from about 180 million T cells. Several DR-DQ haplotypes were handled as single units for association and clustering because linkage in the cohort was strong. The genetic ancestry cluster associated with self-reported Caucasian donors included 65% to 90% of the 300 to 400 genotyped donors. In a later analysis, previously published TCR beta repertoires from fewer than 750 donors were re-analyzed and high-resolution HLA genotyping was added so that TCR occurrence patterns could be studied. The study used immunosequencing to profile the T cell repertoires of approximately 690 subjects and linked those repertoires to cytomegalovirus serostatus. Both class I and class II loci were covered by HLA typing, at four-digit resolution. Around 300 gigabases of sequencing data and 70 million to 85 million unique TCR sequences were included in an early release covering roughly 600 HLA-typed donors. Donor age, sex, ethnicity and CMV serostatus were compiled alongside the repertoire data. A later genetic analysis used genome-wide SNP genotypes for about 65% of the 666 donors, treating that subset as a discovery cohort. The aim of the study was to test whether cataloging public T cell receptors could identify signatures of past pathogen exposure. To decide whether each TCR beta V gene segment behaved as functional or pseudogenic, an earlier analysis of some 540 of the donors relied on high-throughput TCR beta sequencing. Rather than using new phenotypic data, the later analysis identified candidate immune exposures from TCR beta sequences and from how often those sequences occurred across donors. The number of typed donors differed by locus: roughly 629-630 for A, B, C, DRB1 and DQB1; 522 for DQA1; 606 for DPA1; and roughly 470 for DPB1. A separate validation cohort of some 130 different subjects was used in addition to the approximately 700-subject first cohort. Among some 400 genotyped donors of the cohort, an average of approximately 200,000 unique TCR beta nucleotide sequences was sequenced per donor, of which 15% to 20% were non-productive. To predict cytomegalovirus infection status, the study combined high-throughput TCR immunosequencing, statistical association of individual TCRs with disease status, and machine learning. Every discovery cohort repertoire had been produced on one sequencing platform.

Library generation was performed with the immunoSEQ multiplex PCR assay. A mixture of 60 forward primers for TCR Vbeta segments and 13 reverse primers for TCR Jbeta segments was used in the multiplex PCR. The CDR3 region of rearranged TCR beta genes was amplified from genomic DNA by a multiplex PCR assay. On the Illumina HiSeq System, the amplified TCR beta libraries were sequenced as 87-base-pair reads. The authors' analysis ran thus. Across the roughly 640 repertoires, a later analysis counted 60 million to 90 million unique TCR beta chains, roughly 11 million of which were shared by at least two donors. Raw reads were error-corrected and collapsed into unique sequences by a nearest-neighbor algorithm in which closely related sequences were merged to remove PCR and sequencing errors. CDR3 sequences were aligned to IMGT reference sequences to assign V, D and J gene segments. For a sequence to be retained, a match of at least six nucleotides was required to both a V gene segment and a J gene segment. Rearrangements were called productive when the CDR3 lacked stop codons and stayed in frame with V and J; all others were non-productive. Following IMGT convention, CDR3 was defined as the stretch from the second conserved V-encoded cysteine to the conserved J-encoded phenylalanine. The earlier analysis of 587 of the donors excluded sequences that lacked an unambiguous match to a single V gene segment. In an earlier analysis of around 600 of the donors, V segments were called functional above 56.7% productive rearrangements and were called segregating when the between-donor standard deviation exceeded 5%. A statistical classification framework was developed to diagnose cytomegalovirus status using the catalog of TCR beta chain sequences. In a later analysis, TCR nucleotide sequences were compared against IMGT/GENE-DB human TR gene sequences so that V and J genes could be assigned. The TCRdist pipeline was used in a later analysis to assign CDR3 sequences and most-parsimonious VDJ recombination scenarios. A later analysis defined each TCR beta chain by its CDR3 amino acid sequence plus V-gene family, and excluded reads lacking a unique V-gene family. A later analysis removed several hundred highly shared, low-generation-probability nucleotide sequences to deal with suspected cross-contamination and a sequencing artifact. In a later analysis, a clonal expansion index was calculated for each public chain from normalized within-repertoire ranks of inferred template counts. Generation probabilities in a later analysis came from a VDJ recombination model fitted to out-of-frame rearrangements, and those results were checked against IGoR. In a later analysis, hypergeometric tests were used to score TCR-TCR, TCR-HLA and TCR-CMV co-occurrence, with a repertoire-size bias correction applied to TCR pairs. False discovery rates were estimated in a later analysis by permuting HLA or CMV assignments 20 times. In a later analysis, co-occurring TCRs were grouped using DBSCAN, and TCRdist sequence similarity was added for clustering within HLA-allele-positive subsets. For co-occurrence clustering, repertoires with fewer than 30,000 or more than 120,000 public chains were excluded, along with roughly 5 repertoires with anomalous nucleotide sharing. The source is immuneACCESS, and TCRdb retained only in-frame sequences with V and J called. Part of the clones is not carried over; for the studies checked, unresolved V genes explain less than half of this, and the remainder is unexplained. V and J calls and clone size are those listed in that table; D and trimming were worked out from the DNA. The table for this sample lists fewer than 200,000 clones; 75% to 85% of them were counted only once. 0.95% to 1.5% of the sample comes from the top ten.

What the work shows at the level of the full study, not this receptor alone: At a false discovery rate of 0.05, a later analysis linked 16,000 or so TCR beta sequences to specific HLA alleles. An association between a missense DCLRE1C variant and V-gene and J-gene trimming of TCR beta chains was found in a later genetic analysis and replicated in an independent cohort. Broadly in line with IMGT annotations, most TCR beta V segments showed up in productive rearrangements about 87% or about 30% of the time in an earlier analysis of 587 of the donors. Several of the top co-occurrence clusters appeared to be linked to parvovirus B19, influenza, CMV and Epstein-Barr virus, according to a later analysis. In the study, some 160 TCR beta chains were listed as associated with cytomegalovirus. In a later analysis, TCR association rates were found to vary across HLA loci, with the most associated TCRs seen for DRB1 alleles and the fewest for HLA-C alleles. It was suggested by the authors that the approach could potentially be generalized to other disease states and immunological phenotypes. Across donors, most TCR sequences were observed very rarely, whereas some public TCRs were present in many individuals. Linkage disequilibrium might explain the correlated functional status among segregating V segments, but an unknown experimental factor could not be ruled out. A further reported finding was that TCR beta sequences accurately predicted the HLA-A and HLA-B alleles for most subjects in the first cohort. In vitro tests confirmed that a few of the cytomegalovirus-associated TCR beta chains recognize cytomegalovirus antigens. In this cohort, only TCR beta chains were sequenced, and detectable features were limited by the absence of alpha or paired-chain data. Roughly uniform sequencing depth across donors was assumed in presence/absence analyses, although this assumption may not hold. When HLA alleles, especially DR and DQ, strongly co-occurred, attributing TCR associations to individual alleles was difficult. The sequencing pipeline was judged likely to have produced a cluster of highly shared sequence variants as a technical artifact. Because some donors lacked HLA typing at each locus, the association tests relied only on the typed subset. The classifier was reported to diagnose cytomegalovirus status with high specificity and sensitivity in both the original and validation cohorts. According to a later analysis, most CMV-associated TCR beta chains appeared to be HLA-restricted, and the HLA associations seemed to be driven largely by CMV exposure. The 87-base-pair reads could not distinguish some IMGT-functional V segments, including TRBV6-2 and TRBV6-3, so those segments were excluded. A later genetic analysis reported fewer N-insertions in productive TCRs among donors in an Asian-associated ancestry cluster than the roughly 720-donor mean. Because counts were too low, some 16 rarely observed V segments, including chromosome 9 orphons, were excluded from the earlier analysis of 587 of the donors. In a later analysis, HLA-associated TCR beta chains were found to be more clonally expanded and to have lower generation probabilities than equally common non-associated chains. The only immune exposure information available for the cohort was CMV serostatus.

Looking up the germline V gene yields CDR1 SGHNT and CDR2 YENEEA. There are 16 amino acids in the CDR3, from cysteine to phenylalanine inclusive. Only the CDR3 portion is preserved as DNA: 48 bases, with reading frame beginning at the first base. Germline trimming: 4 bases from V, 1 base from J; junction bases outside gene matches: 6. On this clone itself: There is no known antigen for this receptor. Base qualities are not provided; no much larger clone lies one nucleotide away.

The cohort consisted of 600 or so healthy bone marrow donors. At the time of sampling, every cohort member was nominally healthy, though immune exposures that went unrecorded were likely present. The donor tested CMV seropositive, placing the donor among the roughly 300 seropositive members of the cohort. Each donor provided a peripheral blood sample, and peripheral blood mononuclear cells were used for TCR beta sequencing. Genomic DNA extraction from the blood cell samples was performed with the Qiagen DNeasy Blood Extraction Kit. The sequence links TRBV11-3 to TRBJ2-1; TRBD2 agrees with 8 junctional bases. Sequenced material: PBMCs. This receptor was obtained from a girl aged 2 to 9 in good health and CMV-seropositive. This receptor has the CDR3 CASSSSLAVSYNEQFF. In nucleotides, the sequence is TGTGCCAGCAGCTCGTCACTAGCGGTATCCTACAATGAGCAGTTCTTC. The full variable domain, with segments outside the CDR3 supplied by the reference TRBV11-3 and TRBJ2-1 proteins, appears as EAGVVQSPRYKIIEKKQPVAFWCNPISGHNTLYWYLQNLGQGPELLIRYENEEAVDDSQLPKDRFSAERLKGVDSTLKIQPAELGDSAVYLCASSSSLAVSYNEQFFGPGTRLTVL.